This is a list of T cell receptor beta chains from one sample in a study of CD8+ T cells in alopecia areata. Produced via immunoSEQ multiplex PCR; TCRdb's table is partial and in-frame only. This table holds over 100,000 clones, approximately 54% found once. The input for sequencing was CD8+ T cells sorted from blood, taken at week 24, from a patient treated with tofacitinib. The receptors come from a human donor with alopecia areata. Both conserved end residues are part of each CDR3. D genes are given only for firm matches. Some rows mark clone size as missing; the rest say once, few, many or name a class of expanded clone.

cdr3_nt: TGTGCCAGCAGCCAAGGAACAGGGAAGGGCACAGATACGCAGTATTTT; cdr3_aa: CASSQGTGKGTDTQYF; d_call: NA; j_call: TRBJ2-3; v_call: TRBV14; clone_size: NA; cdr3_length: 16
cdr3_nt: TGTGCCTGGAGTGTGGACGGCAATCAGCCCCAGCATTTT; cdr3_aa: CAWSVDGNQPQHF; d_call: NA; j_call: TRBJ1-5; v_call: TRBV30; clone_size: few; cdr3_length: 13
cdr3_nt: TGTGCCAGCAGAGCGGGGGGGACCACAGATACGCAGTATTTT; cdr3_aa: CASRAGGTTDTQYF; d_call: TRBD2; j_call: TRBJ2-3; v_call: TRBV6-6; clone_size: NA; cdr3_length: 14
cdr3_nt: TGTGCCAGCTCACCAGGGGACAGGGCCCCCTACGAGCAGTACTTC; cdr3_aa: CASSPGDRAPYEQYF; d_call: TRBD1; j_call: TRBJ2-7; v_call: TRBV18; clone_size: NA; cdr3_length: 15
cdr3_nt: TGTGCCAGCAGTGCCCCCCGGGACGGTCTCATCGAGCAGTACTTC; cdr3_aa: CASSAPRDGLIEQYF; d_call: NA; j_call: TRBJ2-7; v_call: TRBV6-1; clone_size: NA; cdr3_length: 15
cdr3_nt: TGTGCCAGCAGTCAGGACTTCAGCCCCCTCTACGAGCAGTACTTC; cdr3_aa: CASSQDFSPLYEQYF; d_call: NA; j_call: TRBJ2-7; v_call: TRBV27; clone_size: NA; cdr3_length: 15
cdr3_nt: TGCGCCAGCAGCATCCGGACAGGGTACGAGACCCAGTACTTC; cdr3_aa: CASSIRTGYETQYF; d_call: TRBD1; j_call: TRBJ2-5; v_call: TRBV4-1; clone_size: NA; cdr3_length: 14
cdr3_nt: TGTGCCAGCAGTTGGACTAGCGGGGGGGCCGGGGAGCTGTTTTTT; cdr3_aa: CASSWTSGGAGELFF; d_call: TRBD2; j_call: TRBJ2-2; v_call: TRBV25-1; clone_size: few; cdr3_length: 15
cdr3_nt: TGTGCCAGCAGCGATCCCTACGGAATCAGCACAGATACGCAGTATTTT; cdr3_aa: CASSDPYGISTDTQYF; d_call: NA; j_call: TRBJ2-3; v_call: TRBV9; clone_size: NA; cdr3_length: 16
cdr3_nt: TGTGCCTGGAGCCGGGACAATAATCAGCCCCAGCATTTT; cdr3_aa: CAWSRDNNQPQHF; d_call: NA; j_call: TRBJ1-5; v_call: TRBV30; clone_size: NA; cdr3_length: 13
cdr3_nt: TGTGCCTGGATTGAGATAGGGGGCATCTATGGCTACACCTTC; cdr3_aa: CAWIEIGGIYGYTF; d_call: TRBD1; j_call: TRBJ1-2; v_call: TRBV30; clone_size: NA; cdr3_length: 14
cdr3_nt: TGTGCCAGTAGTACCGGACTATTCGGACGGGATACGCAGTATTTT; cdr3_aa: CASSTGLFGRDTQYF; d_call: NA; j_call: TRBJ2-3; v_call: TRBV19; clone_size: few; cdr3_length: 15
cdr3_nt: TGTGCCAGCAGCTTAGAAAACGAGGACTACGAGCAGTACTTC; cdr3_aa: CASSLENEDYEQYF; d_call: NA; j_call: TRBJ2-7; v_call: TRBV7-8; clone_size: few; cdr3_length: 14
cdr3_nt: TGTGCCAGCAGCTTAGGGACAGGGGGGACCTACGAGCAGTACTTC; cdr3_aa: CASSLGTGGTYEQYF; d_call: TRBD1; j_call: TRBJ2-7; v_call: TRBV11-2; clone_size: NA; cdr3_length: 15
cdr3_nt: TGTGCCAGCAGTTATGGCCGCGATTATAATTCACCCCTCCACTTT; cdr3_aa: CASSYGRDYNSPLHF; d_call: NA; j_call: TRBJ1-6; v_call: TRBV6-6; clone_size: NA; cdr3_length: 15
cdr3_nt: TGTGCCAGCAGCAACAGCGGGGGAGGCTACAATGAGCAGTTCTTC; cdr3_aa: CASSNSGGGYNEQFF; d_call: TRBD2; j_call: TRBJ2-1; v_call: TRBV6-5; clone_size: NA; cdr3_length: 15
cdr3_nt: TGTGCCAGCAGATCTGGCGGGGCCTACGAGCAGTACTTC; cdr3_aa: CASRSGGAYEQYF; d_call: NA; j_call: TRBJ2-7; v_call: TRBV7-9; clone_size: NA; cdr3_length: 13
cdr3_nt: TGTGCCAGCAGGCAAGGTATGGAGGAAGAGCAGTACTTC; cdr3_aa: CASRQGMEEEQYF; d_call: NA; j_call: TRBJ2-7; v_call: TRBV4-2; clone_size: NA; cdr3_length: 13
cdr3_nt: TGTGCCAGCAGCTTAGGCGGGAGGCGGAACACTGAAGCTTTCTTT; cdr3_aa: CASSLGGRRNTEAFF; d_call: NA; j_call: TRBJ1-1; v_call: TRBV7-9; clone_size: NA; cdr3_length: 15
cdr3_nt: TGTGCCAGCAGCTTCACCAGGGGACCTACCTACGAGCAGTACTTC; cdr3_aa: CASSFTRGPTYEQYF; d_call: NA; j_call: TRBJ2-7; v_call: TRBV7-8; clone_size: few; cdr3_length: 15
cdr3_nt: TGTGCCAGCAGCTTAGTGGGAGTGGTCGTCAATGAAAAACTGTTTTTT; cdr3_aa: CASSLVGVVVNEKLFF; d_call: NA; j_call: TRBJ1-4; v_call: TRBV7-9; clone_size: NA; cdr3_length: 16
cdr3_nt: TGTGCCAGCAGCCGGGGTACAGGAGACTACGAGCAGTACTTC; cdr3_aa: CASSRGTGDYEQYF; d_call: NA; j_call: TRBJ2-7; v_call: TRBV7-9; clone_size: NA; cdr3_length: 14
cdr3_nt: TGTGCCAGCAATCGCGGCAATCAGCCCCAGCATTTT; cdr3_aa: CASNRGNQPQHF; d_call: NA; j_call: TRBJ1-5; v_call: TRBV2; clone_size: NA; cdr3_length: 12
cdr3_nt: TGTGCCATCAGTGAGTCGAGTAGGGGCACTGAAGCTTTCTTT; cdr3_aa: CAISESSRGTEAFF; d_call: NA; j_call: TRBJ1-1; v_call: TRBV10-3; clone_size: few; cdr3_length: 14
cdr3_nt: TGTGCCAGCAGCTTGCTGACAGGGGGTTTCAATCAGCCCCAGCATTTT; cdr3_aa: CASSLLTGGFNQPQHF; d_call: TRBD1; j_call: TRBJ1-5; v_call: TRBV5-6; clone_size: few; cdr3_length: 16
cdr3_nt: TGCAGCGCCTTAGACACGAGTAAGAATGAGCAGTTCTTC; cdr3_aa: CSALDTSKNEQFF; d_call: NA; j_call: TRBJ2-1; v_call: TRBV29-1; clone_size: few; cdr3_length: 13
cdr3_nt: TGTGCCAGCAGTTACTCGGCCTCTGGGGCCAACGTCCTGACTTTC; cdr3_aa: CASSYSASGANVLTF; d_call: NA; j_call: TRBJ2-6; v_call: TRBV6-5; clone_size: few; cdr3_length: 15
cdr3_nt: TGTGCCAGCAGCTCGGGCCTTCGAGAGACCCAGTACTTC; cdr3_aa: CASSSGLRETQYF; d_call: NA; j_call: TRBJ2-5; v_call: TRBV7-9; clone_size: NA; cdr3_length: 13
cdr3_nt: TGTGCCATCAGTGAGTCTGATGGAGAGACCCAGTACTTC; cdr3_aa: CAISESDGETQYF; d_call: NA; j_call: TRBJ2-5; v_call: TRBV10-3; clone_size: NA; cdr3_length: 13
cdr3_nt: TGTGCCAGCAGCCCACAGGGGGAAAGTGTCGAGCAGTACTTC; cdr3_aa: CASSPQGESVEQYF; d_call: TRBD1; j_call: TRBJ2-7; v_call: TRBV11-1; clone_size: NA; cdr3_length: 14
cdr3_nt: TGTGCCAGCCGCAAGACAGGGGACGAGCAGTACTTC; cdr3_aa: CASRKTGDEQYF; d_call: TRBD1; j_call: TRBJ2-7; v_call: TRBV6-1; clone_size: NA; cdr3_length: 12
cdr3_nt: TGTGCCACCCGACAGGAGGAACTGTTTTTT; cdr3_aa: CATRQEELFF; d_call: NA; j_call: TRBJ1-4; v_call: TRBV6-6; clone_size: NA; cdr3_length: 10
cdr3_nt: TGTGCCAGTAGTGCCCTACCGGGCGAGCAGTACTTC; cdr3_aa: CASSALPGEQYF; d_call: NA; j_call: TRBJ2-7; v_call: TRBV19; clone_size: few; cdr3_length: 12
cdr3_nt: TGCGCCAGCAGCTTCAGGAGGGGGGGTCCGTACGAGCAGTACTTC; cdr3_aa: CASSFRRGGPYEQYF; d_call: NA; j_call: TRBJ2-7; v_call: TRBV5-1; clone_size: NA; cdr3_length: 15
cdr3_nt: TGTGCCACCAGCAGTCTGACAGTTAGCAATCAGCCCCAGCATTTT; cdr3_aa: CATSSLTVSNQPQHF; d_call: NA; j_call: TRBJ1-5; v_call: TRBV15; clone_size: NA; cdr3_length: 15
cdr3_nt: TGTGCCAGCAAGGGGAGGACAATGAACACTGAAGCTTTCTTT; cdr3_aa: CASKGRTMNTEAFF; d_call: NA; j_call: TRBJ1-1; v_call: TRBV27; clone_size: NA; cdr3_length: 14
cdr3_nt: TGTGCCAGCAGCATGACAAGGACGGCCACCGAAGCTTTCTTT; cdr3_aa: CASSMTRTATEAFF; d_call: NA; j_call: TRBJ1-1; v_call: TRBV5-6; clone_size: NA; cdr3_length: 14
cdr3_nt: TGTGCCAGCAGCTTAGGACAGGGGGCGCCTGGGGCCAACGTCCTGACTTTC; cdr3_aa: CASSLGQGAPGANVLTF; d_call: TRBD1; j_call: TRBJ2-6; v_call: TRBV7-3; clone_size: NA; cdr3_length: 17
cdr3_nt: TGCGCCAGCAGCCAAGTCCCGACAGACTACTATGGCTACACCTTC; cdr3_aa: CASSQVPTDYYGYTF; d_call: NA; j_call: TRBJ1-2; v_call: TRBV4-1; clone_size: NA; cdr3_length: 15
cdr3_nt: TGTGCCAGCAGCCCCCGGTGGGATGAGCAGTTCTTC; cdr3_aa: CASSPRWDEQFF; d_call: NA; j_call: TRBJ2-1; v_call: TRBV7-9; clone_size: NA; cdr3_length: 12
cdr3_nt: TGTGCCAGCAGCTCCCGCCCCGGGACGGGCAAAGAGACCCAGTACTTC; cdr3_aa: CASSSRPGTGKETQYF; d_call: NA; j_call: TRBJ2-5; v_call: TRBV7-9; clone_size: NA; cdr3_length: 16
cdr3_nt: TGTGCCAGCAGTGAATCAGCAGGGGAGGACTCCTACGAGCAGTACTTC; cdr3_aa: CASSESAGEDSYEQYF; d_call: NA; j_call: TRBJ2-7; v_call: TRBV25-1; clone_size: NA; cdr3_length: 16
cdr3_nt: TGCGCCAGCAGCTTGACTAGGACTAGACAAGAGACCCAGTACTTC; cdr3_aa: CASSLTRTRQETQYF; d_call: TRBD2; j_call: TRBJ2-5; v_call: TRBV5-1; clone_size: NA; cdr3_length: 15
cdr3_nt: TGTGCCAGCAGTTACTCGACAGCCTATGGCTACACCTTC; cdr3_aa: CASSYSTAYGYTF; d_call: NA; j_call: TRBJ1-2; v_call: TRBV6-6; clone_size: NA; cdr3_length: 13
cdr3_nt: TGTGCCAGTAGTGCCCGGAGGGACGGATTCACTGAAGCTTTCTTT; cdr3_aa: CASSARRDGFTEAFF; d_call: NA; j_call: TRBJ1-1; v_call: TRBV19; clone_size: many; cdr3_length: 15